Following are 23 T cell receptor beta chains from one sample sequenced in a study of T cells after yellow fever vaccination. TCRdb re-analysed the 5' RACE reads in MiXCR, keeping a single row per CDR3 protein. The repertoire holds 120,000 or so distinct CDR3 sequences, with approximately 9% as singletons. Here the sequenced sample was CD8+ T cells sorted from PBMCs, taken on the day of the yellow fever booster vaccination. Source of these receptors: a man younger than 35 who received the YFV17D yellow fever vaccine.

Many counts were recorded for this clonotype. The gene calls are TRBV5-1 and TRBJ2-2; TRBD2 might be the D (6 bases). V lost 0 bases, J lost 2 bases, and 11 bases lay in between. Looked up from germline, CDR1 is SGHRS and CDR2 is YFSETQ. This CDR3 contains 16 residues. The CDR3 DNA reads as TGCGCCAGCAGCTTGGTATCACTAGCCAACACCGGGGAGCTGTTTTTT. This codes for CASSLVSLANTGELFF. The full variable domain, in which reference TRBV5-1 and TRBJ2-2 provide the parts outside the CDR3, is KAGVTQTPRYLIKTRGQQVTLSCSPISGHRSVSWYQQTPGQGLQFLFEYFSETQRNKGNFPGRFSGRQFSNSRSEMNVSTLELGDSALYLCASSLVSLANTGELFFGEGSRLTVL.

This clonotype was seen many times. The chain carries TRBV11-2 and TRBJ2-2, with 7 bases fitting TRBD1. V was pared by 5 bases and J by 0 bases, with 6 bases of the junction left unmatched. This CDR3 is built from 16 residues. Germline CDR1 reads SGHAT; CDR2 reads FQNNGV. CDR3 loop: CASSPGQFANTGELFF. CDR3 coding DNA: TGTGCCAGCAGCCCGGGACAGTTCGCGAACACCGGGGAGCTGTTTTTT.

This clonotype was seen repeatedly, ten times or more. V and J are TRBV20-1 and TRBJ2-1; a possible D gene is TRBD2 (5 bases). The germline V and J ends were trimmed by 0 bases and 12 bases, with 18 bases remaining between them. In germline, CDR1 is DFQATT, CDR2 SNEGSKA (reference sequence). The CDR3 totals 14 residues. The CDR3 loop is CSARDYRGPRGQFF. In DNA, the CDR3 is TGCAGTGCTAGAGATTATCGTGGCCCCCGGGGGCAGTTCTTC.

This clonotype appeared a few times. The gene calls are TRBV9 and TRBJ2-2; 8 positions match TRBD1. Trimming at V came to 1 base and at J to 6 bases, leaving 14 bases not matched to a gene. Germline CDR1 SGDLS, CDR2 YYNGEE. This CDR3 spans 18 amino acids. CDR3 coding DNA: TGTGCCAGCAGCGTACCAATTGAGCCCAGGGGGCTCGCCGGGGAGCTGTTTTTT. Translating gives CASSVPIEPRGLAGELFF.

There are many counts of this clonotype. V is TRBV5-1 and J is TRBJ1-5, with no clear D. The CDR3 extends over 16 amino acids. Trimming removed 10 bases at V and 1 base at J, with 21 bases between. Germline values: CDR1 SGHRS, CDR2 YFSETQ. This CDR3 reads CAGKPNSPWSNQPQHF. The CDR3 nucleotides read TGCGCCGGCAAACCCAACTCCCCGTGGAGCAATCAGCCCCAGCATTTT.

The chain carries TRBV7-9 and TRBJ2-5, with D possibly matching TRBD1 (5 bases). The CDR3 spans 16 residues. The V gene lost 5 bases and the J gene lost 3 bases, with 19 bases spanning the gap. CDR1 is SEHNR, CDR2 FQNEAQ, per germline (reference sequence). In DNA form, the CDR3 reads TGTGCCAGCAGCCTCTTAGTTCAGGGCGGAAAAGAGACCCAGTACTTC. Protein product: CASSLLVQGGKETQYF. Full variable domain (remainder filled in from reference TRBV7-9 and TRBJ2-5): DTGVSQNPRHKITKRGQNVTFRCDPISEHNRLYWYRQTLGQGPEFLTYFQNEAQLEKSRLLSDRFSAERPKGSFSTLEIQRTEQGDSAMYLCASSLLVQGGKETQYFGPGTRLLVL.

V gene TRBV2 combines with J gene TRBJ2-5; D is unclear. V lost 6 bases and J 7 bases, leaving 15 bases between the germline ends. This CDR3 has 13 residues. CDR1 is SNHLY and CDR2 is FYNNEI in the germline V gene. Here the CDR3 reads CASSGRSRGTQYF. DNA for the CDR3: TGTGCCAGCAGCGGAAGATCTCGCGGGACCCAGTACTTC. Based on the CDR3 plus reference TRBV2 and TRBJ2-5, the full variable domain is EPEVTQTPSHQVTQMGQEVILRCVPISNHLYFYWYRQILGQKVEFLVSFYNNEISEKSEIFDDQFSVERPDGSNFTLKIRSTKLEDSAMYFCASSGRSRGTQYFGPGTRLLVL.

CDR3 loop: CASSATGGPGQPQHF. In DNA, the CDR3 is TGTGCCAGCAGCGCTACAGGTGGCCCCGGTCAGCCCCAGCATTTT. The V gene is TRBV9, the J gene TRBJ1-5, with a weak D call TRBD1 (5 bases). The V gene lost 3 bases and the J gene lost 6 bases, with 16 bases spanning the gap. The CDR3 consists of 15 residues. The germline V gene has CDR1 SGDLS and CDR2 YYNGEE.

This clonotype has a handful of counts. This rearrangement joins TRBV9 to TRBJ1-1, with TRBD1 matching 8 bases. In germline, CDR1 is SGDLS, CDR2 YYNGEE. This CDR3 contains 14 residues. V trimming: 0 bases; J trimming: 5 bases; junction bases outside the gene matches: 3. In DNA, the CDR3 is TGTGCCAGCAGCGTAGGACAGGGGAGGACTGAAGCTTTCTTT. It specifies CASSVGQGRTEAFF.

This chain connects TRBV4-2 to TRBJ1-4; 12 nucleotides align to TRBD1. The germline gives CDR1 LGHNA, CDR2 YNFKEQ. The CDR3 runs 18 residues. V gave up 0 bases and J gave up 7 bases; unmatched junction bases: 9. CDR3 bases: TGTGCCAGCAGCCAAGATCCCGGGACAGGGGGCGAGCCTGAAAAACTGTTTTTT. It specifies CASSQDPGTGGEPEKLFF.

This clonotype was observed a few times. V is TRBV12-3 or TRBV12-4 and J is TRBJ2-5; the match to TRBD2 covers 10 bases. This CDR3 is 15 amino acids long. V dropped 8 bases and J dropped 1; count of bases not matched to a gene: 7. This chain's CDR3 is CASGRLAGAQETQYF. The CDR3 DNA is TGTGCCAGCGGGCGGCTAGCGGGGGCCCAAGAGACCCAGTACTTC.

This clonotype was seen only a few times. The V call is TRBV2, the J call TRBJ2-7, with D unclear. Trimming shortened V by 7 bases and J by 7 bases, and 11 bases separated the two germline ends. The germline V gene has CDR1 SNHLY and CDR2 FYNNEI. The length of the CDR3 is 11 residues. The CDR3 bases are TGTGCCAGCACGGCAATTAGGGAGCAGTACTTC. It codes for CASTAIREQYF.

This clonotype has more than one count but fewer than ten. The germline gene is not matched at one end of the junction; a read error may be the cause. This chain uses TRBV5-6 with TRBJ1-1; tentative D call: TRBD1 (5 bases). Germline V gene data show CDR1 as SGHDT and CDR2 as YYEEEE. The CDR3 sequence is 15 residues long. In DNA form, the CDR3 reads TGTGCCAGCAGCTTGGAAGGGTACGGGACGCCGGCTGAAGCTTTT. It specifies CASSLEGYGTPAEAF.

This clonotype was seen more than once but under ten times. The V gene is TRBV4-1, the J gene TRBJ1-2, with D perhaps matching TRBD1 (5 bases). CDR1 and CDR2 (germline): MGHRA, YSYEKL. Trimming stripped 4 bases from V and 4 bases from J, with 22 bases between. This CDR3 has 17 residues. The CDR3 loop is CASSPERVAGLSYGYTF. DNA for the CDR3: TGCGCCAGCAGCCCAGAAAGGGTCGCAGGGCTTAGCTATGGCTACACCTTC.

CDR3 in amino acids: CASSKEEAKDTNTGELFF. The CDR3 nucleotides read TGTGCCAGCAGCAAAGAGGAGGCGAAAGACACGAACACCGGGGAGCTGTTTTTT. The chain uses TRBV21-1 and TRBJ2-2; no DNA check was done on the table's D call, TRBD1. TRBV21-1 is a pseudogene locus. The CDR3 runs to 18 residues.

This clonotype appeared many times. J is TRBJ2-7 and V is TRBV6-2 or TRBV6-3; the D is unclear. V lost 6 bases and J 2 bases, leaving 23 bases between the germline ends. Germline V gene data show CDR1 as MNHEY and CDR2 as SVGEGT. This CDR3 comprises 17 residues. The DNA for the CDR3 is TGTGCCAGCAGCTATCGTCATGGTGGCCCGCCGGCCTACGAGCAGTACGTC. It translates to CASSYRHGGPPAYEQYV.

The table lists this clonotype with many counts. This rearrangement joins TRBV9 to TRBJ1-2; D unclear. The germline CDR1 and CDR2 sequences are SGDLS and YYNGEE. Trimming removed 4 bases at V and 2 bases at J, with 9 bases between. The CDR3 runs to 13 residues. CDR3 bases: TGTGCCAGCAGCCTTGGAGGGAACTATGGCTACACCTTC. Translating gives CASSLGGNYGYTF.

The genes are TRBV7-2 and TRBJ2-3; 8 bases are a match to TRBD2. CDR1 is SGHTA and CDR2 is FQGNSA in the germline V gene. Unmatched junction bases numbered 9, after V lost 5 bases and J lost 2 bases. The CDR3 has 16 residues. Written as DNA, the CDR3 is TGTGCCAGCAGCCAAACCGGGACTAGTACCACAGATACGCAGTATTTT. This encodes CASSQTGTSTTDTQYF.

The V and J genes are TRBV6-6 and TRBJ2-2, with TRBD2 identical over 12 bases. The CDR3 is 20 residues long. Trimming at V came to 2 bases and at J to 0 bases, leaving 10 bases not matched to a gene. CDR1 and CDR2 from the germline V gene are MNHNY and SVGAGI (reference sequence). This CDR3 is CASSYPLAGGSFANTGELFF. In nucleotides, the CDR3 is TGTGCCAGCAGTTACCCCCTAGCGGGGGGGTCGTTCGCGAACACCGGGGAGCTGTTTTTT.

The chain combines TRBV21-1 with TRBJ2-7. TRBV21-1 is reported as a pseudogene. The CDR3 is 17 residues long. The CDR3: CASSPEVASLVSYEQYV. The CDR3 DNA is TGTGCCAGCAGCCCAGAGGTGGCTTCCCTTGTCTCCTACGAGCAGTACGTC.

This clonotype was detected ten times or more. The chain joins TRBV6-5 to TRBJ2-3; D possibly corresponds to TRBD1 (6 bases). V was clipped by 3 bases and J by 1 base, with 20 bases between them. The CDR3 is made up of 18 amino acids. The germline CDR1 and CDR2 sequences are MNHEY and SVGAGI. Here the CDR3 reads CASSYVSGFWGRTDTQYF. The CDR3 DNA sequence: TGTGCCAGCAGTTATGTTTCAGGTTTCTGGGGGCGCACAGATACGCAGTATTTT.

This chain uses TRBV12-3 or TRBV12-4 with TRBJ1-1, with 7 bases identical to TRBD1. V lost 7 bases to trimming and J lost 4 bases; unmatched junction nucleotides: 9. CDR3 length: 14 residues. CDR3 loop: CASTPEGAGTEAFF. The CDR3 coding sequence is TGTGCCAGCACCCCGGAGGGGGCAGGCACTGAAGCTTTCTTT.

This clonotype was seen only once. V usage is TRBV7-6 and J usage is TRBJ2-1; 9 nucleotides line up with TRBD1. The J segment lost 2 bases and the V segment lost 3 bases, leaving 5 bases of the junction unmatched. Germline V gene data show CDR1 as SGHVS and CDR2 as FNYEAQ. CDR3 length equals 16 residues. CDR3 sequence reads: CASSFIRQGAYNEQFF. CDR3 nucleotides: TGTGCCAGCAGCTTCATCAGACAGGGGGCCTACAATGAGCAGTTCTTC.